The rows below give T cell receptor beta chains drawn from one sample of a study of T cell repertoires in cytomegalovirus infection. TCRdb reprocessed the reads via MiXCR and lists one record per CDR3 protein. The profile covers 150,000 to 180,000 distinct CDR3 sequences, with about a quarter appearing a single time and 9.5% to 12% taken by the ten largest. The sequenced sample consisted of PBMCs. Every receptor here comes from a human donor in good health (CMV status not recorded). Some clones in this sample may be carry-over from other donors' samples. The conserved cysteine and the conserved F or W are not part of the CDR3 here. Fields, in order: clone size, V gene, CDR3 protein. Clone size is stated in some rows and not others, as once, few, many or a class when expanded.

clone size: .; V gene: TRBV7-3; CDR3 protein: ASSLSAGGYTEAF
clone size: .; V gene: TRBV6-1; CDR3 protein: ASTTGNRQAQF
clone size: .; V gene: TRBV7-6; CDR3 protein: ASSSENGGSYNEQF
clone size: .; V gene: TRBV29-1; CDR3 protein: SVGGRNEQF
clone size: many; V gene: TRBV7-2; CDR3 protein: ASSLGGGAYEQY
clone size: .; V gene: TRBV7-4; CDR3 protein: ASSLLAGINEQF
clone size: few; V gene: TRBV11-2; CDR3 protein: ASSSYRTGTTDTQY
clone size: few; V gene: TRBV28; CDR3 protein: ASSLLGTNTEAF
clone size: many; V gene: TRBV12-3/TRBV12-4; CDR3 protein: ASSSRQSVNEQY
clone size: .; V gene: TRBV7-9; CDR3 protein: ASSLGTGYREQF
clone size: few; V gene: TRBV20-1; CDR3 protein: SAPLGLAASTDTQY
clone size: few; V gene: TRBV2; CDR3 protein: ASGRDRVAQETQY
clone size: many; V gene: TRBV7-8; CDR3 protein: ASRNIRFSPQETQY
clone size: many; V gene: TRBV7-2; CDR3 protein: ASSFGLADYNEQF
clone size: .; V gene: TRBV7-3; CDR3 protein: ASSLMGTTLNEQF
clone size: .; V gene: TRBV12-3/TRBV12-4; CDR3 protein: ASSFEGAPF
clone size: many; V gene: TRBV7-2; CDR3 protein: ASSLNPGGLYEQY
clone size: few; V gene: TRBV7-9; CDR3 protein: ASSLALSFQY
clone size: .; V gene: TRBV6-5; CDR3 protein: ASSPSGRGNIQY
clone size: few; V gene: TRBV29-1; CDR3 protein: SVEDHDPEAF
clone size: .; V gene: TRBV19; CDR3 protein: ASSPGVVFNEQF
clone size: many; V gene: TRBV7-8; CDR3 protein: ASSVALAGGIGGELF
clone size: .; V gene: TRBV28; CDR3 protein: ASSFLTGELAKNIQY
clone size: medium-sized; V gene: TRBV7-8; CDR3 protein: ASSRNTGELF
clone size: few; V gene: TRBV5-4; CDR3 protein: ASSQGGAGTGYGYT
clone size: few; V gene: TRBV29-1; CDR3 protein: SVEGPSLNTEAF
clone size: few; V gene: TRBV29-1; CDR3 protein: SARHRAGNTEAF
clone size: few; V gene: TRBV12-3/TRBV12-4; CDR3 protein: ASSLRDRGKNTEAF
clone size: many; V gene: TRBV7-9; CDR3 protein: ASSSGGMGSYNEQF
clone size: many; V gene: TRBV7-3; CDR3 protein: ASSRRSVAANVLT
clone size: .; V gene: TRBV29-1; CDR3 protein: SVQGDPGSYNEQF
clone size: .; V gene: TRBV28; CDR3 protein: ASSEGRGQGKF
clone size: .; V gene: TRBV2; CDR3 protein: ASNSPRQGNYGYT
clone size: .; V gene: TRBV28; CDR3 protein: ASSSPTRPKNIQY
clone size: once; V gene: TRBV13; CDR3 protein: ASSLLPVAASAGELF
clone size: few; V gene: TRBV3-1; CDR3 protein: ASSIRTGTDSPLH
clone size: many; V gene: TRBV7-2; CDR3 protein: ASSQRRLAGLTQY
clone size: .; V gene: TRBV28; CDR3 protein: ASSQDTDNELF
clone size: .; V gene: TRBV4-1; CDR3 protein: ASSQVGSNEQF
clone size: .; V gene: TRBV7-3; CDR3 protein: ASSQPETQY
clone size: .; V gene: TRBV28; CDR3 protein: ASSFRQGCGYT